What follows are 17 T cell receptor beta chains derived from one specimen sequenced in a study of regulatory T cells in long-lasting Graves disease. Time point noted: newly diagnosed GD, antithyroid drugs for less than 3 months. PBMCs provided the RNA from which the TCR library was made. Building of the TCR beta libraries involved iRepertoire HTBI primers and Arm-PCR of CDR3 regions. TCRdb independently ran MiXCR on the multiplex PCR reads; one entry per CDR3 protein. In the table there are hundreds of thousands of distinct CDR3 sequences, less than 15% of which are singletons. The same data also contributed to another study, on T cells in Graves' hyperthyroidism and ophthalmopathy.

The sample consisted of peripheral blood mononuclear cells (PBMCs), taken at new diagnosis, from a patient treated with antithyroid drugs. These receptors were collected from a man aged 30 to 39 with Graves disease.

This clonotype was picked up a small number of times. The chain couples TRBV6-2 or TRBV6-3 to TRBJ2-7, with D perhaps matching TRBD1 (6 bases). The CDR3 is made up of 13 amino acids. V lost 6 bases and J 3 bases, leaving 12 bases between the germline ends. The V gene's germline CDR1 is MNHEY and CDR2 SVGEGT. The CDR3 DNA sequence: TGTGCCAGCAGACTGGACAGACTCTACGAGCAGTACTTC. It translates to CASRLDRLYEQYF.

The sample holds many counts of this clonotype. The gene calls are TRBV3-1 and TRBJ2-7; 7 bases map to TRBD1. With V trimmed by 10 bases and J by 0 bases, 9 bases remained unmatched. The length of the CDR3 is 14 residues. Germline V gene lookup returns CDR1 LGHDT and CDR2 YNNKEL (reference sequence). The CDR3 sequence: CAIPGTVSSYEQYF. The CDR3 bases are TGTGCCATCCCGGGGACAGTCAGCTCCTACGAGCAGTACTTC.

This clonotype was detected only a few times. The chain has TRBV24-1 and TRBJ2-1; 9 bases match TRBD2. V was clipped by 4 bases and J by 7 bases; unmatched bases: 7. The CDR3 covers 15 residues. Germline lookup yields CDR1 KGHDR and CDR2 SFDVKD. Here the CDR3 DNA reads TGTGCCACCAGTGACCATAGCGGGAGTAGAAATGAGCAGTTCTTC. Protein: CATSDHSGSRNEQFF.

In this sample, this clonotype turned up many times. The chain uses TRBV12-3 or TRBV12-4 and TRBJ2-1; TRBD2 aligns across 12 bases. V shed 3 bases and J 11 bases; nucleotides not matched to a gene: 8. The CDR3 totals 15 residues. The CDR3: CASSFSGLAGNKQFF. The CDR3 DNA sequence: TGTGCCAGCAGTTTTTCCGGACTAGCGGGAAACAAGCAGTTCTTC.

The sample holds many counts of this clonotype. This chain joins TRBV12-3 or TRBV12-4 and TRBJ1-5; the D gene is possibly TRBD1 (6 bases). Trimming took off 3 bases at V and 7 bases at J, with 16 bases between the two ends. This CDR3 contains 15 residues. The CDR3 DNA follows: TGTGCCAGCAGTTTTTCCGGACAGAGAGGGCAGCCCCAGCATTTT. Translation: CASSFSGQRGQPQHF.

In this sample, this clonotype turned up many times. The chain links TRBV2 to TRBJ1-1; the D is unclear. CDR3 length: 13 residues. Germline loops: CDR1 SNHLY, CDR2 FYNNEI. V lost 7 bases to trimming and J lost 2 bases, with 11 bases between them. This CDR3 is CASIVETNTEAFF. As DNA, the CDR3 is TGTGCCAGCATCGTCGAGACAAACACTGAAGCTTTCTTT.

This clonotype was detected ten times or more. V usage is TRBV2 and J usage is TRBJ2-3, with 7 positions matching TRBD2. The J call may be in error: the DNA end matches TRBJ2-5 better. Germline CDR1 and CDR2: SNHLY and FYNNEI. The CDR3 spans 11 residues. The CDR3 DNA reads as TGTGCCAGAGGAGCGGGGGAGACCCAGTACTTC. Translated: CARGAGETQYF.

On this clonotype itself: At one end the junction does not follow the germline gene, possibly because of a read error. J is TRBJ2-1 and V is TRBV18; weak D call: TRBD1 (6 bases). Germline V gives CDR1 KGHSH, CDR2 LQKENI. CDR3 size: 14 residues. CDR3 protein: CASSPPGTGSEQLF. The CDR3 DNA is TGTGCCAGCTCACCGCCGGGCACAGGGAGTGAGCAGCTCTTC.

This clonotype was counted between two and nine times. This chain uses TRBV19 with TRBJ2-1, with 16 bases fitting TRBD2. CDR1 is LNHDA, CDR2 SQIVND, per germline (reference sequence). This CDR3 is 18 amino acids long. The V gene end was trimmed by 8 bases and the J gene end by 4 bases; junction bases not matched to a gene: 11. In DNA form, the CDR3 reads TGTGCCAGTCTACCGGGACTAGCGGGAGGGGAAGGGTACAATGAGCAGTTCTTC. Amino acid sequence: CASLPGLAGGEGYNEQFF.

This clonotype was seen ten or more times. The rearrangement uses TRBV19 and TRBJ1-2; D unclear. Germline-derived CDR1 and CDR2 are LNHDA and SQIVND (reference sequence). The CDR3 runs 14 residues. The germline V and J ends were trimmed by 6 bases and 4 bases, with 15 bases remaining between them. The CDR3 protein is CASSAEGFSYGYTF. CDR3 bases: TGTGCCAGTAGCGCAGAAGGATTTAGCTATGGCTACACCTTC.

The chain couples TRBV9 to TRBJ2-2; TRBD2 agrees at 8 bases. V gave up 0 bases and J gave up 6 bases; unmatched junction bases: 4. Germline loops: CDR1 SGDLS, CDR2 YYNGEE. This CDR3 is 15 amino acids long. CDR3 protein: CASSVAGGLAGELFF. Here the CDR3 DNA reads TGTGCCAGCAGCGTAGCGGGAGGGTTGGCCGGGGAGCTGTTTTTT.

J is TRBJ2-1 and V is TRBV19; 7 positions match TRBD1. This CDR3 is 15 amino acids long. Looked up from germline, CDR1 is LNHDA and CDR2 is SQIVND (reference sequence). V was pared by 5 bases and J by 3 bases, with 7 bases of the junction left unmatched. DNA for the CDR3: TGTGCCAGTAGTGACCGACAGGGCTTCTACAATGAGCAGTTCTTC. This translates into CASSDRQGFYNEQFF.

This clonotype was counted ten times or more. This chain uses TRBV2 with TRBJ2-2; 11 positions agree with TRBD2. This CDR3 has 15 residues. From germline, CDR1 is SNHLY and CDR2 FYNNEI. J was trimmed by 6 bases and V by 5 bases; bases with no gene match: 5. For the CDR3, the DNA is TGTGCCAGCAGTCGCACTAGCGGGAGTTCCGGGGAGCTGTTTTTT. Protein product: CASSRTSGSSGELFF.

The sample holds many counts of this clonotype. The rearrangement uses TRBV2 and TRBJ1-1, with D unclear. CDR3 length: 13 amino acids. Germline CDR1 is SNHLY and CDR2 is FYNNEI. V was trimmed by 6 bases and J by 4 bases, leaving 12 bases between them. CDR3: CASREVAGTEAFF. In DNA form, the CDR3 reads TGTGCCAGCAGGGAGGTCGCGGGCACTGAAGCTTTCTTT.

This clonotype was counted at least ten times. A much larger clone lies a single base off, so this may be a read error. The rearrangement uses TRBV12-3 or TRBV12-4 and TRBJ2-1; 11 nucleotides align to TRBD2. The CDR3 runs 15 residues. Germline trimming cut 6 bases from V and 3 bases from J; bases unmatched to any gene: 4. CDR3 amino acids: CASRSGTSGYNEQFF. In DNA, the CDR3 is TGTGCCAGCAGGTCCGGGACTAGCGGCTACAATGAGCAGTTCTTC.

This clonotype was observed at least ten times. The genes are TRBV11-2 and TRBJ2-2, with TRBD1 identical over 11 bases. The germline CDR1 and CDR2 sequences are SGHAT and FQNNGV. V lost 4 bases, J lost 4 bases, and 2 bases stayed unmatched. This CDR3 spans 15 amino acids. The CDR3 DNA follows: TGTGCCAGCAGCTCAGGGACAGGGGGCACCGGGGAGCTGTTTTTT. Protein product: CASSSGTGGTGELFF.

This clonotype was recorded at least ten times. The rearrangement joins TRBV7-7 to TRBJ2-3, with TRBD1 matching 9 bases. The V segment lost 5 bases and the J segment 3 bases; nucleotides outside the gene matches: 6. The CDR3 loop spans 15 amino acids. The germline CDR1 and CDR2 sequences are SSHAT and FNYEAQ (reference sequence). CDR3 sequence: CASSPNRGRTDTQYF. The CDR3 DNA follows: TGTGCCAGCAGCCCTAACAGGGGGCGAACAGATACGCAGTATTTT.